These 8 T cell receptor beta chains originate from one sample sequenced in a study of cytotoxic CD8 clonotypes in ibrutinib-treated CLL. This table comes from immunoSEQ multiplex PCR, and its TCRdb copy is limited to in-frame clones, with some not included. The sample contains fewer than 400,000 clones, 67% of which appear only once. Sequenced material: PBMCs, taken after 36 months of ibrutinib treatment. Receptors were obtained from a human donor with chronic lymphocytic leukemia.

The chain has TRBV4-1 and TRBJ1-1; D gene unclear. The CDR3 is 13 residues long. Germline V lookup: CDR1 MGHRA, CDR2 YSYEKL. V was clipped by 2 bases and J by 4 bases, with 8 bases between them. This CDR3 reads CASSQQDPTEAFF. The CDR3 region has the DNA TGCGCCAGCAGCCAACAGGACCCCACTGAAGCTTTCTTT.

A few counts support this clone. The rearrangement joins TRBV25-1 to TRBJ2-3; D is unclear. Germline V CDR1 and CDR2: MGHDK, SYGVNS. V lost 4 bases and J lost 1, with 3 bases in between. There are 12 residues in the CDR3. CDR3 sequence (DNA): TGTGCCAGCAGTGTCGGCACAGATACGCAGTATTTT. Translated: CASSVGTDTQYF.

Comment on this clone: This may come from a read error, since a much larger clone is one base off. The rearrangement links TRBV4-2 to TRBJ2-6; D remains ambiguous. Germline assignment: CDR1 LGHNA and CDR2 YNFKEQ. The CDR3 runs to 14 residues. V dropped 5 bases and J dropped 0 bases, with 5 bases sitting between them. The CDR3 reads CASSEVSGANVLTF. CDR3 in DNA: TGTGCCAGCAGCGAAGTCTCTGGGGCCAACGTCCTGACTTTC.

The J gene is TRBJ2-2, the V gene TRBV7-2; D possibly corresponds to TRBD1 (5 bases). The CDR3 totals 14 residues. The V end was cut by 0 bases, the J end by 4 bases, with 6 bases between. Germline V gives CDR1 SGHTA, CDR2 FQGNSA. CDR3 nucleotide sequence: TGTGCCAGCAGCTTAGCCGACAGCACCGGGGAGCTGTTTTTT. It specifies CASSLADSTGELFF.

Only one count was recorded for this clone. V and J are TRBV2 and TRBJ2-2, with unresolved D. The CDR3 has 13 residues. Germline V gene lookup returns CDR1 SNHLY and CDR2 FYNNEI. V was shortened by 6 bases and J by 4 bases, with 9 bases between the two germline ends. Here the CDR3 DNA reads TGTGCCAGCAGCGGGCAGATCACCGGGGAGCTGTTTTTT. It encodes CASSGQITGELFF.

V is TRBV9 and J is TRBJ2-1; no reliable D call. This CDR3 is built from 13 residues. CDR1 and CDR2 from the germline V gene are SGDLS and YYNGEE. Trimming shortened V by 0 bases and J by 8 bases, and 9 bases separated the two germline ends. For the CDR3, the DNA is TGTGCCAGCAGCGTAGAATCGGGTCATGAGCAGTTCTTC. As protein: CASSVESGHEQFF.

This chain joins TRBV6-5 and TRBJ2-7, with unresolved D. Germline CDR1 is MNHEY and CDR2 is SVGAGI. The CDR3 runs to 11 residues. The germline V and J ends were trimmed by 4 bases and 3 bases, with 4 bases remaining between them. The CDR3 bases are TGTGCCAGCAGTTCCCACTACGAGCAGTACTTC. It is translated as CASSSHYEQYF.

The chain is built from TRBV11-2 and TRBJ2-3; 7 nucleotides line up with TRBD2. Germline lookup yields CDR1 SGHAT and CDR2 FQNNGV. V gave up 4 bases and J gave up 2 bases; unmatched junction bases: 9. The CDR3 is made up of 16 amino acids. The CDR3: CASSSLGRGSTDTQYF. CDR3 sequence (DNA): TGTGCCAGCAGCTCACTGGGGAGGGGTTCCACAGATACGCAGTATTTT.